Below are 15 T cell receptor beta chains sequenced from a single sample in a study of cytomegalovirus exposure and HLA in healthy donors. The PCR ran on 60 Vbeta and 13 Jbeta primers. Clones were read by immunoSEQ multiplex PCR, and TCRdb kept only the in-frame ones, dropping some. The data show more than 100,000 clones, roughly 80% seen once. Specimen: PBMCs. The receptors come from a middle-aged woman in good health and CMV-seropositive.

The chain couples TRBV7-2 to TRBJ2-3, with D perhaps TRBD2 (5 bases). The CDR3 runs 17 residues. V shed 4 bases and J shed 3 bases, with 20 bases lying between them. Germline CDR1 reads SGHTA; CDR2 reads FQGNSA. CDR3 sequence reads: CASSSPGGSRSTDTQYF. The CDR3 nucleotides read TGTGCCAGCAGCTCGCCTGGTGGGAGTCGGTCAACAGATACGCAGTATTTT.

V gene TRBV7-9 combines with J gene TRBJ2-5; no clear D. V was trimmed by 8 bases and J by 5 bases, leaving 18 bases between them. Germline V gene data show CDR1 as SEHNR and CDR2 as FQNEAQ (reference sequence). This CDR3 has 14 amino acids. The CDR3 DNA is TGTGCCAGCCTCTTCGCCCAGGAAAGTGAGACCCAGTACTTC. It specifies CASLFAQESETQYF.

V gene TRBV2 combines with J gene TRBJ1-5; 7 bases are shared with TRBD1. Germline values: CDR1 SNHLY, CDR2 FYNNEI. V was clipped by 2 bases and J by 2 bases; unmatched bases: 3. The CDR3 consists of 15 residues. The CDR3 sequence: CASSETTGGNQPQHF. The DNA for the CDR3 is TGTGCCAGCAGTGAAACCACAGGGGGCAATCAGCCCCAGCATTTT.

CDR3 in DNA: TGCAGCGTCCGAGCGTTGGGGGGGCTGAGTGGTGAGCAGTACTTC. As protein: CSVRALGGLSGEQYF. The chain uses TRBV29-1 and TRBJ2-5; a possible D gene is TRBD2 (7 bases). In germline, CDR1 is SQVTM, CDR2 ANQGSEA. The CDR3 has 15 residues. V was trimmed by 6 bases and J by 11 bases, leaving 28 bases between them.

This clone was counted a single time. The rearrangement joins TRBV30 to TRBJ1-5; 10 bases are shared with TRBD1. The V segment lost 0 bases and the J segment 4 bases; nucleotides outside the gene matches: 6. This CDR3 has 16 residues. Germline V gene lookup returns CDR1 GTSNPN and CDR2 SVGIG (reference sequence). This chain's CDR3 is CAWSVHRDRGNQPQHF. The CDR3 DNA sequence: TGTGCCTGGAGTGTACATCGGGACAGGGGTAATCAGCCCCAGCATTTT.

This clone has only one observation. The rearrangement uses TRBV2 and TRBJ2-5, with 7 nucleotides matching TRBD1. Matching the DNA end better, TRBJ2-7 makes the J call doubtful. Germline CDR1 SNHLY, CDR2 FYNNEI. This CDR3 comprises 13 residues. The CDR3 region is CASRRGTDYEQYF. The CDR3 DNA reads as TGTGCCAGCAGGAGGGGGACAGACTACGAGCAGTACTTC.

The gene calls are TRBV4-2 and TRBJ2-1; D remains unclear. The CDR3 loop spans 14 amino acids. Trimming removed 0 bases from V and 4 bases from J, with 7 bases in between. The germline V gene has CDR1 LGHNA and CDR2 YNFKEQ. The CDR3 loop reads CASSQDTSYNEQFF. The DNA for the CDR3 is TGTGCCAGCAGCCAAGATACCAGTTACAATGAGCAGTTCTTC.

J is TRBJ1-5 and V is TRBV27; D possibly corresponds to TRBD1 (5 bases). The germline V gene encodes CDR1 MNHEY and CDR2 SMNVEV (reference sequence). The V and J ends lost 2 bases and 2 bases respectively, with 16 bases between them. The CDR3 loop spans 17 amino acids. CDR3 bases: TGTGCCAGCAGTTTAAGGCCTGGGGCCTGGGGCAATCAGCCCCAGCATTTT. Protein: CASSLRPGAWGNQPQHF.

This clone is a singleton in its sample. The chain combines TRBV19 with TRBJ1-5; TRBD1 aligns across 7 bases. Unmatched junction bases numbered 6, after V lost 6 bases and J lost 1 base. The CDR3 loop spans 15 amino acids. The germline V gene has CDR1 LNHDA and CDR2 SQIVND (reference sequence). The CDR3 DNA reads as TGTGCCAGTAGACCCACAGGGGCGAGCAATCAGCCCCAGCATTTT. It encodes CASRPTGASNQPQHF.

The rearrangement joins TRBV12-5 to TRBJ2-5, with 10 bases lining up with TRBD1. V gave up 3 bases and J gave up 3 bases; unmatched junction bases: 13. CDR1 is LGHNT, CDR2 FRNRAP, per germline. The CDR3 contains 18 residues. CDR3 nucleotide sequence: TGTGCTAGTGGTTTAAGCCTGGGGACAGGGGACCCTAAAGAGACCCAGTACTTC. Amino acid sequence: CASGLSLGTGDPKETQYF. The full variable domain, rest sourced from reference TRBV12-5 and TRBJ2-5, is DARVTQTPRHKVTEMGQEVTMRCQPILGHNTVFWYRQTMMQGLELLAYFRNRAPLDDSGMPKDRFSAEMPDATLATLKIQPSEPRDSAVYFCASGLSLGTGDPKETQYFGPGTRLLVL.

The rearrangement joins TRBV5-6 to TRBJ2-7, with 8 bases aligning to TRBD2. This CDR3 has 15 amino acids. Germline V lookup: CDR1 SGHDT, CDR2 YYEEEE. The V segment lost 3 bases and the J segment 7 bases; nucleotides outside the gene matches: 12. Here the CDR3 DNA reads TGTGCCAGCAGCTCTGATCTCGGGGGGGCAAAAGAGCAGTACTTC. Translation: CASSSDLGGAKEQYF.

The rearrangement joins TRBV19 to TRBJ1-6; D might be TRBD1 (6 bases). V lost 4 bases and J lost 10, with 11 bases in between. The CDR3 contains 13 residues. CDR1 and CDR2 (germline): LNHDA, SQIVND (reference sequence). This CDR3 is CASSNPGESPLHF. The CDR3, as DNA: TGTGCCAGTAGTAACCCAGGGGAATCACCCCTCCACTTT.

This chain links TRBV9 with TRBJ1-3; D unclear. This CDR3 contains 14 residues. Germline CDR1 and CDR2: SGDLS and YYNGEE. V lost 0 bases and J lost 0, with 4 bases in between. In DNA form, the CDR3 reads TGTGCCAGCAGCGTAGCGGTCTCTGGAAACACCATATATTTT. This codes for CASSVAVSGNTIYF.

This chain links TRBV30 with TRBJ2-7; TRBD1 might be the D (6 bases). The CDR3 has 14 residues. The germline V gene encodes CDR1 GTSNPN and CDR2 SVGIG (reference sequence). With 6 bases removed from V and 0 bases from J, the gap between germline ends came to 15 bases. The CDR3 DNA sequence: TGTGCCTGTCGGGGCAGGGGCCTCTCCTACGAGCAGTACTTC. It specifies CACRGRGLSYEQYF.

The chain employs TRBV7-2 and TRBJ2-1; 13 nucleotides match TRBD2. Germline V gene lookup returns CDR1 SGHTA and CDR2 FQGNSA. Germline trimming cut 5 bases from V and 7 bases from J; bases unmatched to any gene: 5. The CDR3 contains 15 residues. CDR3 nucleotides: TGTGCCAGCAGCCCGTGGACTAGCGGGAGTAATGAGCAGTTCTTC. Its translation is CASSPWTSGSNEQFF.